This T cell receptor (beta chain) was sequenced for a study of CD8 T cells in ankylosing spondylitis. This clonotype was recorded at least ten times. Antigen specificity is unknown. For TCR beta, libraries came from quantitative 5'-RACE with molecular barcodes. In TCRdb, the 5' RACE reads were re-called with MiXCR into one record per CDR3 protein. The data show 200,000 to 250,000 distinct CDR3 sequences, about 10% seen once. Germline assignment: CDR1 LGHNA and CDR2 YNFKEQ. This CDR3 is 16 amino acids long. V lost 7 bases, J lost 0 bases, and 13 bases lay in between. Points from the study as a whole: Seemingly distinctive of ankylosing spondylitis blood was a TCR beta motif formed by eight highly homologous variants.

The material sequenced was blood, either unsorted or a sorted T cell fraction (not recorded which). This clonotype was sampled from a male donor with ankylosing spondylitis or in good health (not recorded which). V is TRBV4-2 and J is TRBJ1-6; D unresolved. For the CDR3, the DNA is TGTGCCAGCACCCCGGCCCTGCGCTCCTATAATTCACCCCTCCACTTT. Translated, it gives CASTPALRSYNSPLHF.